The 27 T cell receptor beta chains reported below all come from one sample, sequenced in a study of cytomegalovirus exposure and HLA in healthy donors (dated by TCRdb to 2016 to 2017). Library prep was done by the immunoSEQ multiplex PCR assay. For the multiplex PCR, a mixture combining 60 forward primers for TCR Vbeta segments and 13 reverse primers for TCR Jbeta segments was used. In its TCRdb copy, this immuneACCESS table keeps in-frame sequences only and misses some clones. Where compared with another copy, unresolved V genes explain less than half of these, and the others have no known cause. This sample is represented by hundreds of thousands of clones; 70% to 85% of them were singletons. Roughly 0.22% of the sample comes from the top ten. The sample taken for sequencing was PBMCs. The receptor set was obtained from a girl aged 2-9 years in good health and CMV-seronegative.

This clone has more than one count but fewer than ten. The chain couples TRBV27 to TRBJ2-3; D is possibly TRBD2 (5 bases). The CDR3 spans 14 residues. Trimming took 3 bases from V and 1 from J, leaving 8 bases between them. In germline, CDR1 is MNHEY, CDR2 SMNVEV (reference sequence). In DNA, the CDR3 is TGTGCCAGCAGTTTCGGACTTGGCACAGATACGCAGTATTTT. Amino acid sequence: CASSFGLGTDTQYF.

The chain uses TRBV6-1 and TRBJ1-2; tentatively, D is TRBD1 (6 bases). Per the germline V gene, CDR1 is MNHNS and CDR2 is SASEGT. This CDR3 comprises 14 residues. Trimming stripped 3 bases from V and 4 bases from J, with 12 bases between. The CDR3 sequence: CASSEGAGVYGYTF. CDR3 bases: TGTGCCAGCAGTGAGGGGGCAGGGGTCTATGGCTACACCTTC.

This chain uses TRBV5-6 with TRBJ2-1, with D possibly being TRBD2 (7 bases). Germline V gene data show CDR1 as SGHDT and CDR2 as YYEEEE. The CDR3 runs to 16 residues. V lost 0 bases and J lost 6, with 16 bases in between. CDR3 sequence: CASSLAGGATRNEQFF. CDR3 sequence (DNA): TGTGCCAGCAGCTTGGCTGGGGGGGCCACCCGCAATGAGCAGTTCTTC.

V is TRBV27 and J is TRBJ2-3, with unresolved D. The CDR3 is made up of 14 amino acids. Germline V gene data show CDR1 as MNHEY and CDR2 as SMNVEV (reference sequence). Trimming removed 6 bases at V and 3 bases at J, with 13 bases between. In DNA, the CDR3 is TGTGCCAGCAGCTACGTCTCCGATACAGATACGCAGTATTTT. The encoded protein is CASSYVSDTDTQYF.

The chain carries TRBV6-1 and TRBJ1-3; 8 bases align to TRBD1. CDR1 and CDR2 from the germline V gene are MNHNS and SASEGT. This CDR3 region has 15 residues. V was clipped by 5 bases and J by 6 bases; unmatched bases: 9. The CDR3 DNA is TGTGCCAGCAGTACTCGGGACAGGATAGAAAACACCATATATTTT. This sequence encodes CASSTRDRIENTIYF.

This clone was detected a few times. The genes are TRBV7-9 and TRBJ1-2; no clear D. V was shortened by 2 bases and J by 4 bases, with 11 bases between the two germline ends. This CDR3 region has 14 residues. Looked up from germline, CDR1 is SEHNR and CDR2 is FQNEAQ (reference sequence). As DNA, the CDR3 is TGTGCCAGCAGCTTAAATAATATCCTCTATGGCTACACCTTC. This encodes CASSLNNILYGYTF.

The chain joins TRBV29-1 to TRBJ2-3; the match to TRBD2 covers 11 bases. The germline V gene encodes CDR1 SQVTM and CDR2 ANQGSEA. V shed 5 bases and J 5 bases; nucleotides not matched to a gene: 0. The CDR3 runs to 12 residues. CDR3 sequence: CSVLAGGDTQYF. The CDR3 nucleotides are TGCAGCGTTCTAGCGGGGGGAGATACGCAGTATTTT.

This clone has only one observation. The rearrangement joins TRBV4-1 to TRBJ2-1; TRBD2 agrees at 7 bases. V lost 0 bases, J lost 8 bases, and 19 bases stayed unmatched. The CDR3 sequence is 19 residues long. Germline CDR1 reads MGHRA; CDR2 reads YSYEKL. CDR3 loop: CASSQDLRPQAGDGHEQFF. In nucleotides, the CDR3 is TGCGCCAGCAGCCAAGATCTCCGCCCACAGGCGGGAGATGGGCATGAGCAGTTCTTC.

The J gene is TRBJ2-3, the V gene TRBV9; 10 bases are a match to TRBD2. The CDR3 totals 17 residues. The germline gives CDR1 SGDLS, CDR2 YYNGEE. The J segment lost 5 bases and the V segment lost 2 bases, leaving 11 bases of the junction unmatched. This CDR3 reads CASSVPLSGGAGDTQYF. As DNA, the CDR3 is TGTGCCAGCAGCGTGCCCTTGAGCGGGGGGGCGGGAGATACGCAGTATTTT.

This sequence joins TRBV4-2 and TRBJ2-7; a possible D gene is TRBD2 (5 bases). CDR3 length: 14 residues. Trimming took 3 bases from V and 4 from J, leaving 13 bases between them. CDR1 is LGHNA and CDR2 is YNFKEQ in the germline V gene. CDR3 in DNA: TGTGCCAGCAGCCAGGGATTACTAGTATACGAGCAGTACTTC. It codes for CASSQGLLVYEQYF.

This CDR3 reads CSVERGQGSGELFF. CDR3 nucleotide sequence: TGCAGCGTTGAAAGGGGACAGGGGTCCGGGGAGCTGTTTTTT. This chain connects TRBV29-1 to TRBJ2-2, with TRBD1 matching over 10 bases. V lost 2 bases, J lost 6 bases, and 3 bases stayed unmatched. The length of the CDR3 is 14 residues. Per germline, CDR1 SQVTM and CDR2 ANQGSEA.

The CDR3 loop is CASSSDLRDSLGNNEQFF. CDR3 sequence (DNA): TGTGCCAGCAGCTCCGACCTCAGAGACAGTCTGGGCAACAATGAGCAGTTCTTC. The rearrangement uses TRBV7-2 and TRBJ2-1; a possible D gene is TRBD1 (5 bases). The CDR3 extends over 18 amino acids. Trimming left V 4 bases short and J 5 bases short, with 24 bases between. CDR1 SGHTA and CDR2 FQGNSA come from the germline V gene.

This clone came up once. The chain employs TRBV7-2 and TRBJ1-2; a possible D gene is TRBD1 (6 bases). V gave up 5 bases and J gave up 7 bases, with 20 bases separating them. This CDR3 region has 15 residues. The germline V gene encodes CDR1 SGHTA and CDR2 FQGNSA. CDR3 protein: CASSPEMGGLGGYTF. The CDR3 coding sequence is TGTGCCAGCAGCCCAGAAATGGGGGGGCTGGGTGGCTACACCTTC.

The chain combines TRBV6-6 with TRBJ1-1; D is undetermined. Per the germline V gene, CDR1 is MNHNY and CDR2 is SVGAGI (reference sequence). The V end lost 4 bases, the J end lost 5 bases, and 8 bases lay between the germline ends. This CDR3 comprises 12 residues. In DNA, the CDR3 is TGTGCCAGCAGTTCCCGCTATACTGAAGCTTTCTTT. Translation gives CASSSRYTEAFF.

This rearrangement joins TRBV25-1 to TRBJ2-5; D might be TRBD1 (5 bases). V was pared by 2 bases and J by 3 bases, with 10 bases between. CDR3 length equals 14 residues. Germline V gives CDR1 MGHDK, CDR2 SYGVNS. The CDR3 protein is CASSEGRTKETQYF. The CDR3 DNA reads TGTGCCAGCAGTGAAGGCAGGACAAAAGAGACCCAGTACTTC.

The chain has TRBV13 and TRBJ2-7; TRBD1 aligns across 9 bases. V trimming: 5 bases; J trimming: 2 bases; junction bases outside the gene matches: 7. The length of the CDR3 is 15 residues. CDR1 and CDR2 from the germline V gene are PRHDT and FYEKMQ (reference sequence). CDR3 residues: CASSLEDRGTYEQYF. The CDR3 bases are TGTGCCAGCAGCCTGGAGGACAGGGGAACCTACGAGCAGTACTTC.

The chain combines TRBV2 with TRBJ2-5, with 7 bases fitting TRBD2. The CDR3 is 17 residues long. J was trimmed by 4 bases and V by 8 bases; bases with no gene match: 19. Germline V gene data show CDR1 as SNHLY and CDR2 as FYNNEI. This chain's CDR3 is CASQLTSVLTLPETQYF. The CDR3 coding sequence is TGTGCCAGCCAACTTACTAGCGTACTAACCCTCCCAGAGACCCAGTACTTC.

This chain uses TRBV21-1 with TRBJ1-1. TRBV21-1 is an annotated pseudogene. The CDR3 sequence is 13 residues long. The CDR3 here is CASSKRGETEAFF. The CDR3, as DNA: TGTGCCAGCAGCAAACGGGGGGAAACTGAAGCTTTCTTT.

CDR3 DNA: TGTGCCACCAGCAGCCCCGGGGGTCCCCGAGGCTACGAGCAGTACTTC. Protein sequence: CATSSPGGPRGYEQYF. The chain joins TRBV15 to TRBJ2-7; D might be TRBD2 (6 bases). The CDR3 sequence is 16 residues long. The germline V gene encodes CDR1 LNHNV and CDR2 YYDKDF (reference sequence). V was pared by 3 bases and J by 3 bases, with 18 bases between. The full variable domain, in which reference TRBV15 and TRBJ2-7 provide the parts outside the CDR3, is DAMVIQNPRYQVTQFGKPVTLSCSQTLNHNVMYWYQQKSSQAPKLLFHYYDKDFNNEADTPDNFQSRRPNTSFCFLDIRSPGLGDTAMYLCATSSPGGPRGYEQYFGPGTRLTVT.

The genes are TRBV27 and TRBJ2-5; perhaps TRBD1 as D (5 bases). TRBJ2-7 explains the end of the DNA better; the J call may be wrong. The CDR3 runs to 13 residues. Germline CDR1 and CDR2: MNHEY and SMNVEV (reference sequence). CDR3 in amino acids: CASSPGQHYEQYF. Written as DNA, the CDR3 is TGTGCCAGCAGTCCCGGACAACACTACGAGCAGTACTTC.

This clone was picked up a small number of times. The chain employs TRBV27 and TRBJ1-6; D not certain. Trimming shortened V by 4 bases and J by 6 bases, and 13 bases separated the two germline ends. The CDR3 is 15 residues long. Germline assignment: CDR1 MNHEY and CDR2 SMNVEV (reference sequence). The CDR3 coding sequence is TGTGCCAGCAGTTCTGGAGGCCAGTCTAATTCACCCCTCCACTTT. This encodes CASSSGGQSNSPLHF.

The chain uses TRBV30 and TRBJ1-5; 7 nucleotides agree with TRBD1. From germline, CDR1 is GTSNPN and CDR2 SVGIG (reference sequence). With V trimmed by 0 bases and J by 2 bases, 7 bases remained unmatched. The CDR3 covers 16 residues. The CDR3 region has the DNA TGTGCCTGGAGTGTACGGGCAGGGGGAGGCAATCAGCCCCAGCATTTT. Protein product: CAWSVRAGGGNQPQHF.

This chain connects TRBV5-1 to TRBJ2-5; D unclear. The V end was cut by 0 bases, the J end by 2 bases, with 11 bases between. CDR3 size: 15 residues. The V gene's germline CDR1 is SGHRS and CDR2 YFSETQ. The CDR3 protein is CASSLVGAGQETQYF. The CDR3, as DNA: TGCGCCAGCAGCTTGGTTGGTGCCGGGCAAGAGACCCAGTACTTC.

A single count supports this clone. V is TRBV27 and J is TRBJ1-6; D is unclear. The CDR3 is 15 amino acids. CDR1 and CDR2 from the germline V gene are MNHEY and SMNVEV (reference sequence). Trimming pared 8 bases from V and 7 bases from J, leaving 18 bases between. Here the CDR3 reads CASLATGAGNSPLHF. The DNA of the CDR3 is TGTGCCAGCCTTGCGACGGGTGCGGGAAATTCACCCCTCCACTTT.

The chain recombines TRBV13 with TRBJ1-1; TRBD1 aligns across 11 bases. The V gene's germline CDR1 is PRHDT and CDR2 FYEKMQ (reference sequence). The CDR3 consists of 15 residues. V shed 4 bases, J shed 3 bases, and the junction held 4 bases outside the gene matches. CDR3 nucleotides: TGTGCCAGCAGCTACGGACAGGGGGCGGACACTGAAGCTTTCTTT. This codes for CASSYGQGADTEAFF.

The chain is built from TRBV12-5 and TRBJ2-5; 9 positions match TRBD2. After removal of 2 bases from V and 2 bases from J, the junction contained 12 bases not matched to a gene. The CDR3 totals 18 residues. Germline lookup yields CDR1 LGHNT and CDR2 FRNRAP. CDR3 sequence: CASGLLGGAGGLQETQYF. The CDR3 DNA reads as TGTGCTAGTGGTTTGCTAGGCGGGGCGGGAGGGCTACAAGAGACCCAGTACTTC. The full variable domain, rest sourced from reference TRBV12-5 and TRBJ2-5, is DARVTQTPRHKVTEMGQEVTMRCQPILGHNTVFWYRQTMMQGLELLAYFRNRAPLDDSGMPKDRFSAEMPDATLATLKIQPSEPRDSAVYFCASGLLGGAGGLQETQYFGPGTRLLVL.

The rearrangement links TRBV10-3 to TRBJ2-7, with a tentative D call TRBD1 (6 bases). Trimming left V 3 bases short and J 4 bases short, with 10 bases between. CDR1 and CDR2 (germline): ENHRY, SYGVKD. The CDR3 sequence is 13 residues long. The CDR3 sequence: CAISDGGSYEQYF. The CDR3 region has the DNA TGTGCCATCAGTGATGGGGGCAGTTACGAGCAGTACTTC.